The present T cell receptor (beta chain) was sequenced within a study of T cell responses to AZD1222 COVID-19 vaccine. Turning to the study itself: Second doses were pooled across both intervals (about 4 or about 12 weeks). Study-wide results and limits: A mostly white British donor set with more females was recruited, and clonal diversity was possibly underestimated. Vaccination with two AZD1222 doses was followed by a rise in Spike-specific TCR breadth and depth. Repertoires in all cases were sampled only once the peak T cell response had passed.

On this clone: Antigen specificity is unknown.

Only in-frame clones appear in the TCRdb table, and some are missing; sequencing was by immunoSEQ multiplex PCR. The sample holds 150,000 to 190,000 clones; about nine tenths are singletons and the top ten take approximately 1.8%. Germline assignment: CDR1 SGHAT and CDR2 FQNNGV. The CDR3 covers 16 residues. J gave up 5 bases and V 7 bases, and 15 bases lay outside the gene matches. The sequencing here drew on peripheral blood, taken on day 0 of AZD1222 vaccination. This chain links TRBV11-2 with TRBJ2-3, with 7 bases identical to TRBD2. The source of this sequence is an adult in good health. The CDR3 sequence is CASTSLWGEGLDTQYF. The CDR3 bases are TGTGCCAGCACCTCGCTTTGGGGGGAGGGCCTAGATACGCAGTATTTT. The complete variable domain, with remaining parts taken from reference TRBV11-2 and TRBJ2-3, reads EAGVAQSPRYKIIEKRQSVAFWCNPISGHATLYWYQQILGQGPKLLIQFQNNGVVDDSQLPKDRFSAERLKGVDSTLKIQPAKLEDSAVYLCASTSLWGEGLDTQYFGPGTRLTVL.